This TCR beta chain was sequenced during a study of a mutant IDH1 vaccine in newly diagnosed glioma. Study-level information: Treated patients were roughly 60% male, around 38% female, mean age 40.4 years. Earlier care involved radiotherapy, temozolomide, or both, and the majority received both.

Clones were read by immunoSEQ multiplex PCR, and TCRdb kept only the in-frame ones, dropping some. Of 55,000 to 70,000 clones in the sample, 80% to 90% were seen once. Germline V gene data show CDR1 as SGHTS and CDR2 as YDEGEE. V lost 3 bases, J lost 1 base, and 13 bases lay in between. This CDR3 is 15 amino acids long. Time point in this sample: baseline, week 1 (first vaccination visit). Treatment specified: pre-vaccination baseline after standard-of-care therapy. Astrocytomas found in donors were new, WHO grade 3 or 4, IDH1-mutant and ATRX-lost. The source of this sequence is a man aged 25 to 40 with glioma. This sample comprised PBMCs, obtained from a glioma patient treated with radiotherapy, temozolomide or both. The V and J genes are TRBV5-8 and TRBJ1-1; D is perhaps TRBD1 (5 bases). In DNA form, the CDR3 reads TGTGCCAGCAGCTCACTGACAGTTACGAACACTGAAGCTTTCTTT. This codes for CASSSLTVTNTEAFF.